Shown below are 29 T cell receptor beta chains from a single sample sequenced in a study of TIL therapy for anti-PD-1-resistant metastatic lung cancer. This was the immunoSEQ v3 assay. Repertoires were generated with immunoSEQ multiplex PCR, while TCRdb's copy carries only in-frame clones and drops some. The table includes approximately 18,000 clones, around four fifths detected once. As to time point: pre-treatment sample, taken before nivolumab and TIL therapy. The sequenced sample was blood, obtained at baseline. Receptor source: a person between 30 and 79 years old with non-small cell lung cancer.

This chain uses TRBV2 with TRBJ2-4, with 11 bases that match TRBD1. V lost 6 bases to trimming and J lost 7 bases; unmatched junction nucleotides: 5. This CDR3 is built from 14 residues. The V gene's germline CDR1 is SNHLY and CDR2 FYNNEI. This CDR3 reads CASSKGQGGNIQYF. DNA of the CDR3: TGTGCCAGCAGCAAGGGACAGGGGGGGAACATTCAGTACTTC.

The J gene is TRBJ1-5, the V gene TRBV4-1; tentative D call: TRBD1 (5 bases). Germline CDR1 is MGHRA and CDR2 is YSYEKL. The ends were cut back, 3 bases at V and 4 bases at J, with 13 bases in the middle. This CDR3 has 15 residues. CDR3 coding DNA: TGCGCCAGCAGCCAGGGCACCGGGACGAATCAGCCCCAGCATTTT. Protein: CASSQGTGTNQPQHF.

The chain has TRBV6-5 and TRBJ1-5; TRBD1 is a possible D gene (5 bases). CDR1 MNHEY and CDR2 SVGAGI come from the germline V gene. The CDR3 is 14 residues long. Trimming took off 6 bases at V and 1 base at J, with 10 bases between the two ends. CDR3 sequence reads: CASRGTGSNQPQHF. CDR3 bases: TGTGCCAGCAGGGGGACGGGGAGCAATCAGCCCCAGCATTTT.

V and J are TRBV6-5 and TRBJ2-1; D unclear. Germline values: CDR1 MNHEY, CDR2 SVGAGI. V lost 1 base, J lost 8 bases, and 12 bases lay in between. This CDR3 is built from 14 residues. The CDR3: CASSYFSRRDEQFF. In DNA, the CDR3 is TGTGCCAGCAGTTACTTCTCCCGACGTGATGAGCAGTTCTTC.

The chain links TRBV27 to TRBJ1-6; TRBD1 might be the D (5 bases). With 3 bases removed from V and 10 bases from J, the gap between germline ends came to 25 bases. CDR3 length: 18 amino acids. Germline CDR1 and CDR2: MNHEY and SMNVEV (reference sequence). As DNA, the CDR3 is TGTGCCAGCAGTTTCTCCCCGCCACAGGCCCCCGGGCCCTCACCCCTCCACTTT. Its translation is CASSFSPPQAPGPSPLHF.

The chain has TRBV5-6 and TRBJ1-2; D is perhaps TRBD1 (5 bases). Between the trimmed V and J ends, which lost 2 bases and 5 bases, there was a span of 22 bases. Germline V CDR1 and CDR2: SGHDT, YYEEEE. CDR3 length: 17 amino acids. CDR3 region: CASSFPSGWGTGYGYTF. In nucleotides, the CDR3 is TGTGCCAGCAGCTTTCCGTCTGGATGGGGGACGGGGTATGGCTACACCTTC.

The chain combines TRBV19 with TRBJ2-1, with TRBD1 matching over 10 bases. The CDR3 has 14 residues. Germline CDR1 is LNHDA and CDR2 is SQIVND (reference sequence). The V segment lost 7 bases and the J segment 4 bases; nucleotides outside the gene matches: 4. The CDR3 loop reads CASKRDRGYNEQFF. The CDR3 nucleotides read TGTGCCAGTAAAAGGGACAGGGGATACAATGAGCAGTTCTTC.

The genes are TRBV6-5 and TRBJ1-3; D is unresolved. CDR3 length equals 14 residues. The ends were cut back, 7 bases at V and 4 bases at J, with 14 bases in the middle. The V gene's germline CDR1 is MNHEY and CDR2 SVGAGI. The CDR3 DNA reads TGTGCCAGCATTAGCTCGGCGGAAGGAAACACCATATATTTT. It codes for CASISSAEGNTIYF.

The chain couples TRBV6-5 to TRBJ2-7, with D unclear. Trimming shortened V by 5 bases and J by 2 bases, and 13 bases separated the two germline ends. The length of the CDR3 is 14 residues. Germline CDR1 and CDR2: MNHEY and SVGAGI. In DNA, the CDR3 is TGTGCCAGCAGTCTCTCCCGGGCCCCCTACGAGCAGTACTTC. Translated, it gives CASSLSRAPYEQYF.

The CDR3 here is CASGLAPTNYQETQYF. Here the CDR3 DNA reads TGCGCCAGCGGCCTGGCCCCGACAAACTATCAAGAGACCCAGTACTTC. V gene TRBV5-1 combines with J gene TRBJ2-5; D is unresolved. V shed 7 bases and J shed 2 bases, with 21 bases lying between them. CDR1 is SGHRS and CDR2 is YFSETQ in the germline V gene. This CDR3 region has 16 residues.

CDR3 protein: CASSSGQNEKLFF. CDR3 DNA sequence: TGCGCCAGCAGCTCAGGACAGAATGAAAAACTGTTTTTT. V gene TRBV5-1 combines with J gene TRBJ1-4, with D maybe TRBD1 (6 bases). Germline CDR1 SGHRS, CDR2 YFSETQ. The CDR3 loop spans 13 amino acids. Trimming pared 3 bases from V and 5 bases from J, leaving 8 bases between.

In nucleotides, the CDR3 is TGTGCCAGCAGTCGACAGACCTTGAGCACTGAAGCTTTCTTT. Translation: CASSRQTLSTEAFF. The chain combines TRBV6-5 with TRBJ1-1, with TRBD1 as a possible D gene (5 bases). CDR1 MNHEY and CDR2 SVGAGI come from the germline V gene. Trimming removed 5 bases from V and 4 bases from J, with 14 bases in between. This CDR3 region has 14 residues.

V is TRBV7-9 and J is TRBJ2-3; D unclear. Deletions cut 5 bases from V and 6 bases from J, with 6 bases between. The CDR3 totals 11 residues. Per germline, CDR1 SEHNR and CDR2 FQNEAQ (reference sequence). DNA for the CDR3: TGTGCCAGCAGCCCAAAGGATACGCAGTATTTT. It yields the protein CASSPKDTQYF.

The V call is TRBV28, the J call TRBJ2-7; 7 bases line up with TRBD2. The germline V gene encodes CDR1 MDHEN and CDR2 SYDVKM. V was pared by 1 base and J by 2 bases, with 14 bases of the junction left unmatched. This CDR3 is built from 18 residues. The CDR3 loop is CASSLSLGGRPPTYEQYF. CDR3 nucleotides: TGTGCCAGCAGTTTATCCCTTGGCGGGAGACCCCCTACCTACGAGCAGTACTTC.

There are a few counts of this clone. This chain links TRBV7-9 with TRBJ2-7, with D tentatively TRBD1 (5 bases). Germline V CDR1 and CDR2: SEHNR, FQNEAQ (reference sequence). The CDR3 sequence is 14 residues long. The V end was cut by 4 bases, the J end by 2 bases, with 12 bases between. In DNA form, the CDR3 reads TGTGCCAGCAGCTCCCACCAGGGAACCTACGAGCAGTACTTC. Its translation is CASSSHQGTYEQYF.

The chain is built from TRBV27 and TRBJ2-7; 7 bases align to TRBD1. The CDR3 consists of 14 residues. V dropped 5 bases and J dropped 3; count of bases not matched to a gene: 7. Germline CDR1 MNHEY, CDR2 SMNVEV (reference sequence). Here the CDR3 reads CASSTTGPLYEQYF. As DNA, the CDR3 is TGTGCCAGCAGTACGACAGGGCCCCTCTACGAGCAGTACTTC.

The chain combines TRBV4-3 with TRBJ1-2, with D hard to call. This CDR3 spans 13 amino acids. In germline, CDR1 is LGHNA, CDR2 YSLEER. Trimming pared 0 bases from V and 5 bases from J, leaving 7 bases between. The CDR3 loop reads CASSQDRGYGYTF. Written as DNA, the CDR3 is TGCGCCAGCAGCCAAGATCGAGGGTATGGCTACACCTTC.

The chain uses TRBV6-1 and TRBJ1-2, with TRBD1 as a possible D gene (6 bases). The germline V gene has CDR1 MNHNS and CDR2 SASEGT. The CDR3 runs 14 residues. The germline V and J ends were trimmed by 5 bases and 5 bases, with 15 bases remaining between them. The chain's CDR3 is CASSTMDRVYGYTF. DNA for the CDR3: TGTGCCAGCAGTACAATGGACAGAGTGTATGGCTACACCTTC.

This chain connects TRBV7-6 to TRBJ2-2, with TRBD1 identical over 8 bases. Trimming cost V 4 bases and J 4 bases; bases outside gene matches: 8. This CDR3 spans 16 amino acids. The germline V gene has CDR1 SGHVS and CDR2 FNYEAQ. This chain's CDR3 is CASSSGQGAVTGELFF. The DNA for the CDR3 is TGTGCCAGCAGCTCGGGGCAGGGGGCAGTCACCGGGGAGCTGTTTTTT.

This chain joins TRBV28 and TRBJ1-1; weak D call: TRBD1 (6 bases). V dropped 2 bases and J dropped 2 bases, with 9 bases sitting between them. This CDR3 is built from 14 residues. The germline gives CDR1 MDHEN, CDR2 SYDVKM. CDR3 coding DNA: TGTGCCAGCAGTTTACCCAGGGGTAACACTGAAGCTTTCTTT. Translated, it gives CASSLPRGNTEAFF.

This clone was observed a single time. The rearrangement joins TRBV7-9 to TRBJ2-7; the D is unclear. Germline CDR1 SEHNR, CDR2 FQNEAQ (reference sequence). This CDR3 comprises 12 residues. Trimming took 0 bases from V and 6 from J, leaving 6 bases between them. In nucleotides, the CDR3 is TGTGCCAGCAGCTTAGCTGGAACCGAGCAGTACTTC. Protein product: CASSLAGTEQYF.

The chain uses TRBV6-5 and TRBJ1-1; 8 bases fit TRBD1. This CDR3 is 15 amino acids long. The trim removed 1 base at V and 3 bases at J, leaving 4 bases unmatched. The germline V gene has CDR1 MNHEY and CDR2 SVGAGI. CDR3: CASSYLNRGDTEAFF. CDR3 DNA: TGTGCCAGCAGTTACTTGAACAGGGGGGACACTGAAGCTTTCTTT.

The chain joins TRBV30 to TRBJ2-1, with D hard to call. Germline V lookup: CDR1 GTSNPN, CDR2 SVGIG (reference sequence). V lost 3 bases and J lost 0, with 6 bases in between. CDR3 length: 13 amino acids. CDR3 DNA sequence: TGTGCCTGGAGCAGGAGCTCCTACAATGAGCAGTTCTTC. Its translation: CAWSRSSYNEQFF.

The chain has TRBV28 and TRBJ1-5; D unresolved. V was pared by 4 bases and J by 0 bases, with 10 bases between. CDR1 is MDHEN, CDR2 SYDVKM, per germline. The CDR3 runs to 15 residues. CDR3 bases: TGTGCCAGCAGTTCCAGACATTATAGCAATCAGCCCCAGCATTTT. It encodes CASSSRHYSNQPQHF. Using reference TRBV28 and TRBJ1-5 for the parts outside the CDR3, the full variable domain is DVKVTQSSRYLVKRTGEKVFLECVQDMDHENMFWYRQDPGLGLRLIYFSYDVKMKEKGDIPEGYSVSREKKERFSLILESASTNQTSMYLCASSSRHYSNQPQHFGDGTRLSIL.

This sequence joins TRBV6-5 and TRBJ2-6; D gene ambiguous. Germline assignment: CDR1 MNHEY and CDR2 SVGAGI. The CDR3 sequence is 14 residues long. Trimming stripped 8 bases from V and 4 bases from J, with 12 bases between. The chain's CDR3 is CASRRNSGANVLTF. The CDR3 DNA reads TGTGCCAGCCGTAGAAACTCAGGGGCCAACGTCCTGACTTTC.

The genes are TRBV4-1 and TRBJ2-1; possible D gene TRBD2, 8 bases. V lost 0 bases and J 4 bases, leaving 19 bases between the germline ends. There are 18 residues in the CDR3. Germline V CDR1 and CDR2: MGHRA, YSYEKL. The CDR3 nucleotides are TGCGCCAGCAGCCAAGATGGAGGGGGCGGGAGGCTGTACAATGAGCAGTTCTTC. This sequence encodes CASSQDGGGGRLYNEQFF.

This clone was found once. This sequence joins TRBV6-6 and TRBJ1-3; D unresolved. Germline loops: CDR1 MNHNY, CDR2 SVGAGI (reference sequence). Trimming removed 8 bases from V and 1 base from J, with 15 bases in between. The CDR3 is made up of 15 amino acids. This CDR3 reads CASSAPSWSGNTIYF. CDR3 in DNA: TGTGCCAGCTCAGCCCCTAGTTGGTCTGGAAACACCATATATTTT.

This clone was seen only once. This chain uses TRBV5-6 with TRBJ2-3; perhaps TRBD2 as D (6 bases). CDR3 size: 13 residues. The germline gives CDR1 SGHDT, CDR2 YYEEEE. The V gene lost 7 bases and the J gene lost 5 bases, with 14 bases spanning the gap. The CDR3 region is CASAGSKGDTQYF. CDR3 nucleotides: TGTGCCAGCGCGGGGAGTAAAGGAGATACGCAGTATTTT. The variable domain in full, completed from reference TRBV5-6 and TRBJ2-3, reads DAGVTQSPTHLIKTRGQQVTLRCSPKSGHDTVSWYQQALGQGPQFIFQYYEEEERQRGNFPDRFSGHQFPNYSSELNVNALLLGDSALYLCASAGSKGDTQYFGPGTRLTVL.

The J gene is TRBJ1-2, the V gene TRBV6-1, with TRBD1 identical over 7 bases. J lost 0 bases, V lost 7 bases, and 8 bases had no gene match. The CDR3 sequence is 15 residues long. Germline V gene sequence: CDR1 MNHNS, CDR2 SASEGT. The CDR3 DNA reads TGTGCCAGCAAGGAGGGGGCAGGGCCTAACTATGGCTACACCTTC. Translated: CASKEGAGPNYGYTF.